This T cell receptor (beta chain) was retrieved from a study of CD8+CD57+ T cells in acquired aplastic anemia. There are 15 residues in the CDR3. The V gene's germline CDR1 is SNHLY and CDR2 FYNNEI. V was clipped by 1 base and J by 6 bases, with 13 bases between them. Patients chosen for sequencing had CD8+CD57+ cells that had expanded, as shown by flow cytometry. The table lists this clonotype with many counts. Genomic DNA was employed as the template in profiling TCR beta VDJ and CDR3. In TCRdb, the reads were re-called with MiXCR into one record per CDR3 protein. The data show roughly 150,000 distinct CDR3 sequences, 40% to 55% seen once.

This chain connects TRBV2 to TRBJ1-5; D not resolved. The sequenced sample consisted of sorted CD4+, CD8+, or CD8+CD57+ T cells (not recorded which) from PBMCs. This clonotype was obtained from a human donor with aplastic anemia. CDR3 sequence (DNA): TGTGCCAGCAGTGAAGAAACGGGTCTCGGTCAGCCCCAGCATTTT. It codes for CASSEETGLGQPQHF. Based on the CDR3 plus reference TRBV2 and TRBJ1-5, the full variable domain is EPEVTQTPSHQVTQMGQEVILRCVPISNHLYFYWYRQILGQKVEFLVSFYNNEISEKSEIFDDQFSVERPDGSNFTLKIRSTKLEDSAMYFCASSEETGLGQPQHFGDGTRLSIL.